This T cell receptor beta chain is drawn from a study of identical twins. Study-wide points: Models, which agreed with sharing between unrelated individuals, nonetheless underestimated the out-of-frame TCR alpha sharing seen in monozygotic twins. Findings came from cross-sectional statistics, without long-term follow-up of donors.

This clonotype was seen repeatedly, ten times or more. Antigen unknown. Template switching created a universal primer site, and the cDNA included unique molecular identifiers. A single record per CDR3 protein comes from TCRdb applying MiXCR to the 5' RACE reads. Here the sample spans nearly 650,000 distinct CDR3 sequences, around 7.5% being singletons. These data also formed part of another study, on yellow fever vaccine responses in identical twins. That report adds: Twins' vaccine T cell responses reportedly seemed partly convergent and partly personalized.

Material for sequencing was PBMCs. This clonotype was sampled from a woman under 30 in good health.

DNA of the CDR3: TGTGCCAGCAGCTTACCGGGACTGACTCCACTCGATACGCAGTATTTT. Translation gives CASSLPGLTPLDTQYF. V gene TRBV11-2 combines with J gene TRBJ2-3; D is perhaps TRBD2 (6 bases). The germline V gene has CDR1 SGHAT and CDR2 FQNNGV. This CDR3 region has 16 residues. Trimming stripped 2 bases from V and 6 bases from J, with 18 bases between.